The clone carrying this TCR beta chain appeared a few times. The antigen is not known. Collection of roughly 9.8 milliliters of peripheral blood was performed for each donor. The sample originates from a study of blood T cells in healthy people across ages. Study conclusions and caveats: Greater diversity and more naive CD4+ cells were seen in long-lived donors than in aged donors.

Sample-barcoded 5' priming and a J-beta primer mix drove a second PCR of 7 to 11 cycles. Using its own MiXCR run on the 5' RACE reads, TCRdb lists one record per CDR3 protein. Among around 800,000 distinct CDR3 sequences listed, 20% to 30% were seen once. Trimming cost V 0 bases and J 3 bases, with 9 bases left between them. The CDR3 contains 14 residues. Germline V gives CDR1 MGHRA, CDR2 YSYEKL. These records were also assigned to another study, of T cells of mothers and their children. As reported in that work: Sequencing returned over 10 million TCR beta CDR3 reads per mother and approximately 3 million per child. Mother-child pairs who were related displayed a slightly higher overlap than unrelated pairs, a difference that was non-significant.

The source material was blood. The receptor's source is a boy aged 10-17 years in good health. V is TRBV4-1 and J is TRBJ2-7, with a possible D match to TRBD2 (6 bases). Here the CDR3 DNA reads TGCGCCAGCAGCCAAGAACCAGCGGGCTACGAGCAGTACTTC. Protein: CASSQEPAGYEQYF.